This entry concerns a single TCR beta chain. Its antigen is currently unknown. The germline CDR1 and CDR2 sequences are LGHNA and YNFKEQ. V trimming: 0 bases; J trimming: 5 bases; junction bases outside the gene matches: 7. CDR3 size: 16 residues. The PCR was carried out with 60 Vbeta primers and 13 Jbeta primers. TCRdb's table, derived via immunoSEQ multiplex PCR, lists solely in-frame clones and lacks some. The sample carries around 120,000 clones, over 60% recorded once. The sample is drawn from a study of cytomegalovirus exposure and HLA in healthy donors. Study-level points and caveats: The authors reported that TCR beta sequences could predict HLA-A and HLA-B alleles. These predictions were accurate for most subjects in the first cohort. Trimming of TCR beta V- and J-genes showed a link, identified in a later analysis, to a missense DCLRE1C variant.

This chain connects TRBV4-2 to TRBJ2-7, with 10 nucleotides matching TRBD1. Input material: PBMCs. The TCR sequence derives from a human donor in good health. CDR3 sequence: CASSQDVLGQGDEQYF. In nucleotides, the CDR3 is TGTGCCAGCAGCCAAGATGTTTTAGGACAGGGGGACGAGCAGTACTTC.